This TCR beta chain was documented in a study of shared clonotypes between healthy human individuals. In the source study's methods: Owing to the provision of junction-only sequences devoid of quality scores by immunoSEQ, filtering differed. Produced via immunoSEQ multiplex PCR; TCRdb's table is partial and in-frame only. From that table come the V and J calls and clone size; the DNA was used to work out D and trimming. The table lists under 2,500,000 clones, more than 90% of them singletons. Looked up from germline, CDR1 is SGDLS and CDR2 is YYNGEE. This CDR3 is 14 amino acids long. V gave up 0 bases and J gave up 0 bases, with 4 bases separating them. About this clone itself: This CDR3 is also generated by other DNA sequences in the sample.

The source of this sequence is a man between 18 and 29 years old in good health. Material for sequencing was naive CD4+ T cells sorted from blood. The sample's subset: CD45RA+ positively selected. This chain links TRBV9 with TRBJ1-5; D unclear. CDR3 sequence reads: CASSVGGSNQPQHF. The CDR3 DNA reads as TGTGCCAGCAGCGTAGGCGGTAGCAATCAGCCCCAGCATTTT.